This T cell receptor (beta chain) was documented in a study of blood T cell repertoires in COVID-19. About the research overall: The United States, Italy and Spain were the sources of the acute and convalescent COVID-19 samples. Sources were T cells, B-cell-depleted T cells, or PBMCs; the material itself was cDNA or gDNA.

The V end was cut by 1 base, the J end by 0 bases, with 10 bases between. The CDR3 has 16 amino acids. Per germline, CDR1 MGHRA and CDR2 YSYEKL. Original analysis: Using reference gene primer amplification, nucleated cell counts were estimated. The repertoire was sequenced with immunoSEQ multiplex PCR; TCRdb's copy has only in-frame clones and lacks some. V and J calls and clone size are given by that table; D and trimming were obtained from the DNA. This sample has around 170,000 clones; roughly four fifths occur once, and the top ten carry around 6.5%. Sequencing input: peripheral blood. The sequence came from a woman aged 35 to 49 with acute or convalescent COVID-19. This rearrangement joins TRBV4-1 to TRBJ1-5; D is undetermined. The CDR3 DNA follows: TGCGCCAGCAGCCAAGGGCACAGCTATAGCAATCAGCCCCAGCATTTT. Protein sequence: CASSQGHSYSNQPQHF.